These T cell receptor beta chains were read from a single sample in a study of cytomegalovirus exposure and HLA in healthy donors. TCRdb's copy holds only in-frame clones and misses some; the assay was immunoSEQ multiplex PCR. The sample has hundreds of thousands of clones; over 75% are singletons. The sample consisted of PBMCs. These TCRs come from a male donor in good health and CMV-seronegative. The CDR3 runs from the conserved cysteine through the conserved F or W. The D gene is left open where the match is weak. Rows give clone size only sometimes, using once, few, many, or a class for an expanded clone.

DNA: TGTGCCAGCAGCTTAGTGCCCGGGACAGGGAAAGAGACCCAGTACTTC
CDR3: CASSLVPGTGKETQYF
D: TRBD1
size: few
J: TRBJ2-5
V: TRBV7-2

DNA: TGTGCCAGTAGTATTCTAGCGGGGGGGCCAAATACGCAGTATTTT
CDR3: CASSILAGGPNTQYF
D: TRBD2
size: .
J: TRBJ2-3
V: TRBV19

DNA: TGTGCCAGCAGTTGGGCCGGGGGATCCTACGAGCAGTACTTC
CDR3: CASSWAGGSYEQYF
D: .
size: .
J: TRBJ2-7
V: TRBV6-5

DNA: TGTGCCAGCAGCTTAGGGGCTAGCGGGGAGAATGAGCAGTTCTTC
CDR3: CASSLGASGENEQFF
D: TRBD2
size: .
J: TRBJ2-1
V: TRBV7-9

DNA: TGTGCCAGCAGTTCCGGTGCCCATGGCTCTGGAAACACCATATATTTT
CDR3: CASSSGAHGSGNTIYF
D: .
size: .
J: TRBJ1-3
V: TRBV28

DNA: TGTGCCAGCACCCTGGGACAGACCGGGGAGACCCAGTACTTC
CDR3: CASTLGQTGETQYF
D: TRBD1
size: .
J: TRBJ2-5
V: TRBV2

DNA: TGTGCCAGCAGCGTAGGAGGCGTTTCTGAAGCTTTCTTT
CDR3: CASSVGGVSEAFF
D: .
size: .
J: TRBJ1-1
V: TRBV9

DNA: TGTGCCAGCAGCCAGGTACAGGGACGACCCTACGAGCAGTACTTC
CDR3: CASSQVQGRPYEQYF
D: .
size: .
J: TRBJ2-7
V: TRBV5-8

DNA: TGTGCCAGCAGCTTTGGGGGGGCCCCTGAGCAGTTCTTC
CDR3: CASSFGGAPEQFF
D: .
size: .
J: TRBJ2-1
V: TRBV7-9

DNA: TGTGCCTCGCCGAGGGAGGGTGGTAGAGAAAAACTGTTTTTT
CDR3: CASPREGGREKLFF
D: .
size: few
J: TRBJ1-4
V: TRBV30

DNA: TGTGCCAGCTCACCTGGGACAGGACGGGGTCAGCCCCAGCATTTT
CDR3: CASSPGTGRGQPQHF
D: TRBD1
size: .
J: TRBJ1-5
V: TRBV18

DNA: TGTGCCAGCAGTTTATTCGGGTGGACTAGCGGGGTCTACGAGCAGTACTTC
CDR3: CASSLFGWTSGVYEQYF
D: TRBD2
size: .
J: TRBJ2-7
V: TRBV28

DNA: TGTGCCAGCAGGCCCCGGGACAGATATTACGAGCAGTACTTC
CDR3: CASRPRDRYYEQYF
D: TRBD1
size: .
J: TRBJ2-7
V: TRBV6-5

DNA: TGTGCCAGCAGTCCTATCGGGGGTTTAGCTAACTATGGCTACACCTTC
CDR3: CASSPIGGLANYGYTF
D: .
size: few
J: TRBJ1-2
V: TRBV28

DNA: TGTGCCAGCAGCCTCGGACTAGCGGGGCAACAAGAGACCCAGTACTTC
CDR3: CASSLGLAGQQETQYF
D: TRBD2
size: .
J: TRBJ2-5
V: TRBV9

DNA: TGTGCCAGCAGCCTACTCACCTTCCCGACTAGCGGGGGGCCATACACCTACTTC
CDR3: CASSLLTFPTSGGPYTYF
D: TRBD2
size: once
J: TRBJ2-5
V: TRBV7-3

DNA: TGTGCCAGCAGCTCCAGCAGGGGGCTAGAGAACACCGGGGAGCTGTTTTTT
CDR3: CASSSSRGLENTGELFF
D: TRBD1
size: .
J: TRBJ2-2
V: TRBV5-4

DNA: TGTGCCAGCAGGGAGGGTTATGGTTCAGATACGCAGTATTTT
CDR3: CASREGYGSDTQYF
D: .
size: .
J: TRBJ2-3
V: TRBV28

DNA: TGTGCCAGCAGCTCAAAGTTAGTCTCGCAGGGGCAAGAGACCCAGTACTTC
CDR3: CASSSKLVSQGQETQYF
D: .
size: .
J: TRBJ2-5
V: TRBV21-1

DNA: TGCGCCAGCAGCTCCAGGGGAGATACGCAGTATTTT
CDR3: CASSSRGDTQYF
D: .
size: once
J: TRBJ2-3
V: TRBV5-1

DNA: TGCGCCAGCAGCCAAGATCCCCCGGGTCCGCCCAATGAGCAGTTCTTC
CDR3: CASSQDPPGPPNEQFF
D: .
size: .
J: TRBJ2-1
V: TRBV4-3

DNA: TGTGCCAGCAGCCGGGACAGGGTCATGCAGTACTTC
CDR3: CASSRDRVMQYF
D: TRBD1
size: .
J: TRBJ2-7
V: TRBV7-8

DNA: TGCGCCAGCAGCCGGGGACAGGGGGCCAACGAGCAGTACTTC
CDR3: CASSRGQGANEQYF
D: TRBD1
size: .
J: TRBJ2-7
V: TRBV5-1

DNA: TGTGCCAGCAGCTTAGTTAACAGGCAAGAGACCCAGTACTTC
CDR3: CASSLVNRQETQYF
D: .
size: once
J: TRBJ2-5
V: TRBV7-9

DNA: TGTGCCAGCAGTTTCTTACAGGGCCTGAATCAGCCCCAGCATTTT
CDR3: CASSFLQGLNQPQHF
D: .
size: .
J: TRBJ1-5
V: TRBV28

DNA: TGCGCCAGCAGCCAACTAACACCTACTAGCGGGGGGGCATCCGGGGAACTGTTTTTT
CDR3: CASSQLTPTSGGASGELFF
D: TRBD2
size: .
J: TRBJ2-2
V: TRBV4-3

DNA: TGTGCCAGCAGCCAAGGAAGCGGACTTTACTACGAGCAGTACTTC
CDR3: CASSQGSGLYYEQYF
D: .
size: few
J: TRBJ2-7
V: TRBV14

DNA: TGCGCCAGCAGCCAAAACTTCGCGATCACAGATACGCAGTATTTT
CDR3: CASSQNFAITDTQYF
D: .
size: .
J: TRBJ2-3
V: TRBV4-3

DNA: TGCAGCGGAGACAGGGTGGGCACTGAAGCTTTCTTT
CDR3: CSGDRVGTEAFF
D: TRBD1
size: .
J: TRBJ1-1
V: TRBV29-1

DNA: TGTGCCAGTAGGGGCGAGCTAGCGGGGCAAGAGACCCAGTACTTC
CDR3: CASRGELAGQETQYF
D: TRBD2
size: .
J: TRBJ2-5
V: TRBV19

DNA: TGTGCCTGGAGTTCGGCGCGGGACACTGAAGCTTTCTTT
CDR3: CAWSSARDTEAFF
D: .
size: .
J: TRBJ1-1
V: TRBV30

DNA: TGTGCCAGCAGGGCGACAGGAGGCAATCCCGGGGAGCTGTTTTTT
CDR3: CASRATGGNPGELFF
D: .
size: few
J: TRBJ2-2
V: TRBV27

DNA: TGTGCCAGCAGCTTAAGTGCGCGGAATCAGCCCCAGCATTTT
CDR3: CASSLSARNQPQHF
D: .
size: once
J: TRBJ1-5
V: TRBV7-2

DNA: TGTGCCAGAAGCTTGGCCCAGCGGGGGGGCACAGATACGCAGTATTTT
CDR3: CARSLAQRGGTDTQYF
D: TRBD2
size: .
J: TRBJ2-3
V: TRBV5-3

DNA: TGTGCCATCAGTGAGCCCAGCGGCAGGGGGCTCTACGAGCAGTACTTC
CDR3: CAISEPSGRGLYEQYF
D: TRBD1
size: .
J: TRBJ2-7
V: TRBV10-3

DNA: TGTGCCAGCAGGACGACAGGGGGTGGCGAGCAGTACTTC
CDR3: CASRTTGGGEQYF
D: TRBD1
size: .
J: TRBJ2-7
V: TRBV7-3

DNA: TGCGCCAGCAGCCCCTTCCCGGACAGGGCTAACTATGGCTACACCTTC
CDR3: CASSPFPDRANYGYTF
D: TRBD1
size: few
J: TRBJ1-2
V: TRBV4-1

DNA: TGTGCCAGCAGCTCGACAGGGACCTCTGGAAACACCATATATTTT
CDR3: CASSSTGTSGNTIYF
D: TRBD1
size: few
J: TRBJ1-3
V: TRBV5-4

DNA: TGTGCCTGCTCGCGGGACAGGGGGGACTATGGCTACACCTTC
CDR3: CACSRDRGDYGYTF
D: TRBD1
size: .
J: TRBJ1-2
V: TRBV30

DNA: TGTGCCAGCAGCCGGGGCCGTGCCGGGACAGGGATGGGGTCCACTGAAGCTTTCTTT
CDR3: CASSRGRAGTGMGSTEAFF
D: TRBD1
size: few
J: TRBJ1-1
V: TRBV5-4

DNA: TGCGCCAACGATGACAGCTACGAGCAGTACTTC
CDR3: CANDDSYEQYF
D: .
size: .
J: TRBJ2-7
V: TRBV5-1

DNA: TGCGCCAGCAAGCGGTCCGGGGAGCTGTTTTTT
CDR3: CASKRSGELFF
D: .
size: .
J: TRBJ2-2
V: TRBV5-1

DNA: TGCGCCAGCAGCTTGGCCGCGGGGGGAAGCTCCTACGAGCAGTACTTC
CDR3: CASSLAAGGSSYEQYF
D: TRBD2
size: .
J: TRBJ2-7
V: TRBV5-1

DNA: TGTGCCAGCACCGGACAGGGAAAGGTTGAAAAACTGTTTTTT
CDR3: CASTGQGKVEKLFF
D: TRBD1
size: .
J: TRBJ1-4
V: TRBV2

DNA: TGTGCCAGCAGCTTGCCTGCGTCCACAGATACGCAGTATTTT
CDR3: CASSLPASTDTQYF
D: .
size: .
J: TRBJ2-3
V: TRBV5-5

DNA: TGTGCCAGCAGCTTCCGATCAGGGGCCGCCTACGAGCAGTACTTC
CDR3: CASSFRSGAAYEQYF
D: .
size: .
J: TRBJ2-7
V: TRBV9

DNA: TGTGCCAGCAGTCCGGACAGCTACCCCTACGAGCAGTACTTC
CDR3: CASSPDSYPYEQYF
D: .
size: .
J: TRBJ2-7
V: TRBV28

DNA: TGTGCCAGCAGCTTCCAAGTACCGGGGGGCACAGATACGCAGTATTTT
CDR3: CASSFQVPGGTDTQYF
D: .
size: .
J: TRBJ2-3
V: TRBV7-9

DNA: TGTGCCCACGATGTGGGGGGGAACACTGAAGCTTTCTTT
CDR3: CAHDVGGNTEAFF
D: .
size: .
J: TRBJ1-1
V: TRBV30

DNA: TGTGCCAGCAGCCTGGGGCAAGTTAGTGAGCAGTTCTTC
CDR3: CASSLGQVSEQFF
D: .
size: .
J: TRBJ2-1
V: TRBV2

DNA: TGTGCCAGCAGCCCCCAGGCACTTCGAGCTTTCTTT
CDR3: CASSPQALRAFF
D: .
size: .
J: TRBJ1-1
V: TRBV28

DNA: TGTGCCAGCACCCAACGGAGTTCCATCACAGATACGCAGTATTTT
CDR3: CASTQRSSITDTQYF
D: .
size: few
J: TRBJ2-3
V: TRBV7-6

DNA: TGTGCCAGCAGTACGATCAGGACTAGCGGGAGCACCGGGGAGCTGTTTTTT
CDR3: CASSTIRTSGSTGELFF
D: TRBD2
size: .
J: TRBJ2-2
V: TRBV27

DNA: TGTGCCAGCAGTTTATTTGGGACAGGGGGATTGAACACTGAAGCTTTCTTT
CDR3: CASSLFGTGGLNTEAFF
D: TRBD1
size: .
J: TRBJ1-1
V: TRBV27

DNA: TGCGCCAGCAGTAATAGCCCGTATGAAAAACTGTTTTTT
CDR3: CASSNSPYEKLFF
D: .
size: .
J: TRBJ1-4
V: TRBV5-1

DNA: TGTGCCCACGGACAGGATGGTCAGCCCCAGCATTTT
CDR3: CAHGQDGQPQHF
D: TRBD1
size: .
J: TRBJ1-5
V: TRBV30

DNA: TGTGCCCTTGGAGCGAGGAGCAATGAGCAGTTCTTC
CDR3: CALGARSNEQFF
D: .
size: .
J: TRBJ2-1
V: TRBV5-4